The 13 T cell receptor beta chains in this list originate from one sample, sequenced in a study of shared clonotypes between healthy human individuals (dated by TCRdb to the early 2020s). Library construction relied on the immunoSEQ multiplex PCR assay. TCRdb re-hosts the immuneACCESS table, in-frame sequences only. Its copies lack some clones; in the studies checked, an unresolved V gene accounts for under half of them, and the cause for the rest is not known. In all, the sample holds fewer than 400,000 clones, and roughly 70% of those were seen once. Together, the top ten hold 10% of the sample. The sequenced sample was memory CD4+ T cells sorted from blood. The cell subset or site label, as the study defines it: CD45RA-negative fraction. These receptors were taken from a man aged 30-40 years in good health.

The chain combines TRBV18 with TRBJ1-5, with 8 bases aligning to TRBD1. V gave up 1 base and J gave up 0 bases; unmatched junction bases: 11. The CDR3 contains 19 residues. The V gene's germline CDR1 is KGHSH and CDR2 LQKENI. The CDR3 DNA reads TGTGCCAGCTCACCACAAGAATCAGGGGGCGATTATAGCAATCAGCCCCAGCATTTT. It encodes CASSPQESGGDYSNQPQHF.

The rearrangement uses TRBV28 and TRBJ1-5; no clear D. Trimming took off 7 bases at V and 0 bases at J, with 13 bases between the two ends. The CDR3 length is 15 residues. Germline-derived CDR1 and CDR2 are MDHEN and SYDVKM. The DNA of the CDR3 is TGTGCCAGCAACTCGTTAGGGTATAGCAATCAGCCCCAGCATTTT. Translating gives CASNSLGYSNQPQHF.

The chain uses TRBV4-3 and TRBJ1-2, with TRBD1 matching 8 bases. Germline values: CDR1 LGHNA, CDR2 YSLEER. The CDR3 runs 14 residues. With V trimmed by 4 bases and J by 4 bases, 5 bases remained unmatched. The CDR3 DNA reads TGCGCCAGCAGCCGAGGACAGGGTACCTATGGCTACACCTTC. Translation gives CASSRGQGTYGYTF.

The chain couples TRBV11-2 to TRBJ2-1; 12 positions match TRBD1. CDR3 size: 17 residues. V lost 4 bases to trimming and J lost 4 bases; unmatched junction nucleotides: 8. CDR1 and CDR2 (germline): SGHAT, FQNNGV. CDR3 DNA: TGTGCCAGCAGCTCGTCGGGGACAGGGGGCGGGTACAATGAGCAGTTCTTC. Residues: CASSSSGTGGGYNEQFF.

The chain combines TRBV1 with TRBJ2-2; no DNA check was done on the table's D call, TRBD1. TRBV1 is marked as a pseudogene. CDR3 length: 17 amino acids. Written as DNA, the CDR3 is TGCACCAGCTTCTTCGACAGCCTGTTCGCGAACACCGGGGAGCTGTTTTTT. It specifies CTSFFDSLFANTGELFF.

The V call is TRBV5-6, the J call TRBJ2-1; no clear D gene. The CDR3 covers 12 residues. The germline V and J ends were trimmed by 4 bases and 11 bases, with 13 bases remaining between them. Germline V gene sequence: CDR1 SGHDT, CDR2 YYEEEE. The CDR3 protein is CASSEPLEKQFF. The CDR3 nucleotides read TGTGCCAGCAGCGAGCCACTCGAAAAGCAGTTCTTC.

The genes are TRBV2 and TRBJ2-5; TRBD1 might be the D (6 bases). CDR1 SNHLY and CDR2 FYNNEI come from the germline V gene. This CDR3 spans 13 amino acids. Trimming removed 7 bases from V and 3 bases from J, with 12 bases in between. The CDR3 DNA sequence: TGTGCCAGCAACGCGGACAGCGAAGAGACCCAGTACTTC. The encoded protein is CASNADSEETQYF.

In this sample, this clone turned up many times. The rearrangement uses TRBV28 and TRBJ2-2; 7 bases match TRBD2. Per the germline V gene, CDR1 is MDHEN and CDR2 is SYDVKM. The ends lost 6 bases at V and 0 bases at J; junction bases unmatched: 7. This CDR3 comprises 16 residues. This CDR3 reads CASSFLLAANTGELFF. The CDR3, as DNA: TGTGCCAGCAGCTTCCTCCTAGCGGCGAACACCGGGGAGCTGTTTTTT.

In its sample, this clone was seen once. This sample includes further DNA sequences coding for the same CDR3. This rearrangement joins TRBV19 to TRBJ1-1; a possible D gene is TRBD1 (5 bases). From germline, CDR1 is LNHDA and CDR2 SQIVND (reference sequence). With 3 bases removed from V and 0 bases from J, the gap between germline ends came to 8 bases. The CDR3 is 14 amino acids. The CDR3 loop reads CASSIWGMNTEAFF. In nucleotides, the CDR3 is TGTGCCAGTAGTATTTGGGGGATGAACACTGAAGCTTTCTTT.

The chain is built from TRBV6-1 and TRBJ2-1, with 12 bases fitting TRBD2. The CDR3 covers 19 residues. Germline CDR1 reads MNHNS; CDR2 reads SASEGT. V shed 4 bases and J 0 bases; nucleotides not matched to a gene: 10. The CDR3 bases are TGTGCCAGCAGTGGCACTAGCGGGAGGAGTCCGAGCTCCTACAATGAGCAGTTCTTC. Amino acids: CASSGTSGRSPSSYNEQFF.

This clone was counted once. The chain recombines TRBV28 with TRBJ1-5; D is undetermined. Germline-derived CDR1 and CDR2 are MDHEN and SYDVKM. The CDR3 consists of 13 residues. The ends were cut back, 3 bases at V and 7 bases at J, with 10 bases in the middle. CDR3 region: CASSFTLNQPQHF. DNA for the CDR3: TGTGCCAGCAGTTTTACCCTTAACCAGCCCCAGCATTTT.

The chain joins TRBV28 to TRBJ2-2; D is ambiguous. V was pared by 6 bases and J by 5 bases, with 19 bases between. Germline V gene sequence: CDR1 MDHEN, CDR2 SYDVKM. The CDR3 is made up of 16 amino acids. In DNA form, the CDR3 reads TGTGCCAGCAGCCCCCAAAGCCTGTGGGGTACCGGGGAGCTGTTTTTT. Amino acids: CASSPQSLWGTGELFF.

The chain couples TRBV19 to TRBJ1-1; TRBD1 is a possible D gene (5 bases). The CDR3 loop spans 16 amino acids. V lost 6 bases and J 0 bases, leaving 17 bases between the germline ends. Germline CDR1 LNHDA, CDR2 SQIVND (reference sequence). The CDR3 reads CASRLAGMSMNTEAFF. CDR3 nucleotides: TGTGCCAGTAGATTGGCAGGGATGTCTATGAACACTGAAGCTTTCTTT.